The sample holds a few counts of the clone carrying this T cell receptor (beta chain). Its antigen remains unidentified. The sample comes from a study of a mutant IDH1 vaccine in newly diagnosed glioma. Study at large: Investigators started vaccination 4-6 weeks after radiotherapy alone, or with temozolomide cycles. Treated patients were roughly 60% male, approximately 40% female, mean age around 40 years.

Profiling relied on immunoSEQ multiplex PCR, and the TCRdb table lists in-frame clones only, not all of them. The table shows roughly 51,000 clones, with about 80% occurring only once. Between the trimmed V and J ends, which lost 4 bases and 5 bases, there was a span of 17 bases. The CDR3 extends over 15 amino acids. Germline CDR1 SEHNR, CDR2 FQNEAQ (reference sequence). Time point reported: week 5, during vaccination. With topical imiquimod, each dose of the vaccine consisted of 300 ug of mutant IDH1 20-mer peptide. The sequencing here drew on PBMCs, taken from a glioma patient whose treatment included an IDH1 peptide vaccine. This TCR derives from a young man with glioma. The chain links TRBV7-9 to TRBJ1-1; D remains ambiguous. The CDR3 is CASSSLLGETTEAFF. The CDR3 DNA follows: TGTGCCAGCAGCTCCCTTCTCGGGGAGACGACTGAAGCTTTCTTT.